This TCR beta chain was recovered during a study of blood T cell repertoires in COVID-19. Only in-frame clones appear in the TCRdb table, and some are missing; sequencing was by immunoSEQ multiplex PCR. The sample has hundreds of thousands of clones; approximately 84% are singletons. The CDR3 has 16 residues. The V gene's germline CDR1 is SGHRS and CDR2 YFSETQ. V lost 5 bases, J lost 2 bases, and 10 bases stayed unmatched. The material sequenced was peripheral blood. The clonotype comes from a middle-aged man with acute or convalescent COVID-19. V is TRBV5-1 and J is TRBJ2-3; the match to TRBD2 covers 8 bases. The CDR3 spells CASRREAGVDTDTQYF. The CDR3 DNA reads as TGCGCCAGCAGACGGGAAGCGGGGGTCGACACAGATACGCAGTATTTT.